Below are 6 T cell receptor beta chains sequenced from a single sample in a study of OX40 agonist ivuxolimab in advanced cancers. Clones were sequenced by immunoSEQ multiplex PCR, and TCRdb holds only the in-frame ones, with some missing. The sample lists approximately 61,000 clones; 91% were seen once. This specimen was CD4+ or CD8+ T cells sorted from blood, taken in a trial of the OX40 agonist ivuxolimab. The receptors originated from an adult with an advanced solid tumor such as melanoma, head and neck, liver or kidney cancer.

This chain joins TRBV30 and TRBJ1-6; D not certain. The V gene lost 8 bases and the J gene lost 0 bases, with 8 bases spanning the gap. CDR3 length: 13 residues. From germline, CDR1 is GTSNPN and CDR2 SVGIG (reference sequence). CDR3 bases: TGTGCCCGTGCCAGCTCCTATAATTCACCCCTCCACTTT. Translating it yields CARASSYNSPLHF.

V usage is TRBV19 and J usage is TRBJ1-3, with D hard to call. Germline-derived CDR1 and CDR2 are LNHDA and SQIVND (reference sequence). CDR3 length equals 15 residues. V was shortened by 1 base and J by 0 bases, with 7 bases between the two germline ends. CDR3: CASSIGGDSGNTIYF. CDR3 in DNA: TGTGCCAGTAGTATAGGAGGAGACTCTGGAAACACCATATATTTT.

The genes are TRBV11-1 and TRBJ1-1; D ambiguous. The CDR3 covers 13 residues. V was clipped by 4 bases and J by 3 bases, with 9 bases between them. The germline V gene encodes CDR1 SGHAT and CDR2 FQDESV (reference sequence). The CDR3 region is CASSSGDDTEAFF. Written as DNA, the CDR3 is TGTGCCAGCAGCTCTGGGGATGACACTGAAGCTTTCTTT. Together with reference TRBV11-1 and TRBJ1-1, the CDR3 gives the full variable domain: EAEVAQSPRYKITEKSQAVAFWCDPISGHATLYWYRQILGQGPELLVQFQDESVVDDSQLPKDRFSAERLKGVDSTLKIQPAELGDSAMYLCASSSGDDTEAFFGQGTRLTVV.

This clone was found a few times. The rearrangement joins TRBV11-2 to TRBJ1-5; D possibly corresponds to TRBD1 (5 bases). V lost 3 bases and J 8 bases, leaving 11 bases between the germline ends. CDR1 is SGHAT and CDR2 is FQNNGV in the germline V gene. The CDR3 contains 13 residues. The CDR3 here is CASSLGQGEPQHF. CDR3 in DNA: TGTGCCAGCAGCTTGGGCCAGGGAGAGCCCCAGCATTTT.

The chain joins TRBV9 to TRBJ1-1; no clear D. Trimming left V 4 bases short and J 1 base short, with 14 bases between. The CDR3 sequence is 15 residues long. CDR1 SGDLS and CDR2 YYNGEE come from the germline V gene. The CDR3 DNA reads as TGTGCCAGCAGCCCGACTTTTGCCCAGAACACTGAAGCTTTCTTT. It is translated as CASSPTFAQNTEAFF. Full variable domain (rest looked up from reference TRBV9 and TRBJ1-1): DSGVTQTPKHLITATGQRVTLRCSPRSGDLSVYWYQQSLDQGLQFLIQYYNGEERAKGNILERFSAQQFPDLHSELNLSSLELGDSALYFCASSPTFAQNTEAFFGQGTRLTVV.

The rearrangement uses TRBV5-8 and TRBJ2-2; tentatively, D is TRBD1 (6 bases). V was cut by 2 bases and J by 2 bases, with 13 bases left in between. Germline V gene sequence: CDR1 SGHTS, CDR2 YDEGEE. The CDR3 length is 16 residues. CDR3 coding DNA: TGTGCCAGCAGCTTACCGGGACACATAAACACCGGGGAGCTGTTTTTT. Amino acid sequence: CASSLPGHINTGELFF.